This T cell receptor beta chain was recorded in a study of blood T cell repertoires in COVID-19. Study in general: Some COVID-19 samples were acute and others convalescent; all came from the United States, Italy and Spain. Sources were T cells, B-cell-depleted T cells, or PBMCs; the material itself was cDNA or gDNA.

Per the original methods: Scientists estimated how many nucleated cells there were by amplifying reference gene primers. The repertoire was sequenced with immunoSEQ multiplex PCR; TCRdb's copy has only in-frame clones and lacks some. The DNA gave D and trimming, while V, J and clone size come from that table. The sample contains 150,000 or so clones, approximately 74% of which appear only once. V was clipped by 0 bases and J by 0 bases; unmatched bases: 4. Germline loops: CDR1 SGHDT, CDR2 YYEEEE. This CDR3 is built from 16 residues. The specimen sequenced was peripheral blood. The rearrangement uses TRBV5-6 and TRBJ1-1; 8 bases fit TRBD1. This TCR came from a woman between 65 and 79 years old with acute or convalescent COVID-19. CDR3 in amino acids: CASSLGQGTMNTEAFF. The CDR3 coding sequence is TGTGCCAGCAGCTTGGGACAGGGGACAATGAACACTGAAGCTTTCTTT.